This TCR beta chain originates from a study of shared clonotypes between healthy human individuals. CD45RO-negative, CCR7-positively selected cells formed the naive CD8 fraction, excluding terminally differentiated effector memory CD45RA+ cells. V lost 3 bases and J lost 2, with 12 bases in between. Looked up from germline, CDR1 is SGHDT and CDR2 is YYEEEE. This CDR3 has 15 amino acids. Findings and caveats of the study: Larger estimated richness was generally seen in naive subsets than in memory subsets.

A remark on this clone: Antigen: not known.

TCRdb's table, derived via immunoSEQ multiplex PCR, lists solely in-frame clones and lacks some. This sample has roughly 2.1 million clones; about 92% occur once, and the top ten carry roughly 1.8%. The sample comprised naive CD8+ T cells from PBMCs. This sequence joins TRBV5-6 and TRBJ1-5, with D unclear. The TCR comes from a man between 18 and 35 years old in good health. Some clones in this sample may be carry-over from other donors' samples. CDR3 DNA sequence: TGTGCCAGCAGCTCGGGCCCGTGGGGCAATCAGCCCCAGCATTTT. Its translation is CASSSGPWGNQPQHF.